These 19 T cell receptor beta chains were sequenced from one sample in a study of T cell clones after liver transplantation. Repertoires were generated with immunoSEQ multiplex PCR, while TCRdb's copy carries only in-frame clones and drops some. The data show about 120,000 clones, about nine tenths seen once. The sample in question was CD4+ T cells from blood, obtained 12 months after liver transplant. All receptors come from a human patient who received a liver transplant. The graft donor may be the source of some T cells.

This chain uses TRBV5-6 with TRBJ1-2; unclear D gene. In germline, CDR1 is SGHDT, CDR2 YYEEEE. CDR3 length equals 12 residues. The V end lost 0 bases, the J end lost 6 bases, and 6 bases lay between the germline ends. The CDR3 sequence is CASSLAGNGYTF. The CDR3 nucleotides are TGTGCCAGCAGCTTGGCCGGGAATGGCTACACCTTC.

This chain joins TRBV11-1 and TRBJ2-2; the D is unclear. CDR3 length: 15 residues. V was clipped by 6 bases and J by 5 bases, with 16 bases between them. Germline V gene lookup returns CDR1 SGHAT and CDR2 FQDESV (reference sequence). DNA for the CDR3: TGTGCCAGCAGGGGATTTGGAGTCGCGACCGGGGAGCTGTTTTTT. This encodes CASRGFGVATGELFF.

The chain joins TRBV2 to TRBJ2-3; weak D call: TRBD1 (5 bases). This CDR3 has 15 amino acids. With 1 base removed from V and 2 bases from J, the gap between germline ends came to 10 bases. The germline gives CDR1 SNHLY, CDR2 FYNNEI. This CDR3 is CASSEGAGNTDTQYF. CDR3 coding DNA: TGTGCCAGCAGTGAAGGGGCAGGGAACACAGATACGCAGTATTTT.

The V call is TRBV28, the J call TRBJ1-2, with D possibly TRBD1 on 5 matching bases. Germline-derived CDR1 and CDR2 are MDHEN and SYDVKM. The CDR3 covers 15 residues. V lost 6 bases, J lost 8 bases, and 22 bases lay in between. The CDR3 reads CASSINPTRGRGYTF. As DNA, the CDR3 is TGTGCCAGCAGCATCAATCCAACGAGGGGCCGAGGCTACACCTTC.

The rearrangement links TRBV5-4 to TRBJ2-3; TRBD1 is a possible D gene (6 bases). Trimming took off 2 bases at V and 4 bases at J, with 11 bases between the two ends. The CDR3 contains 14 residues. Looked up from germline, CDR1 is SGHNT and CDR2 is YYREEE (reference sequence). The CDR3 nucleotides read TGTGCCAGCAGCTTAACAGGGATCGCAGATACGCAGTATTTT. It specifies CASSLTGIADTQYF. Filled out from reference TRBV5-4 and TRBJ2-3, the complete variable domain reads ETGVTQSPTHLIKTRGQQVTLRCSSQSGHNTVSWYQQALGQGPQFIFQYYREEENGRGNFPPRFSGLQFPNYSSELNVNALELDDSALYLCASSLTGIADTQYFGPGTRLTVL.

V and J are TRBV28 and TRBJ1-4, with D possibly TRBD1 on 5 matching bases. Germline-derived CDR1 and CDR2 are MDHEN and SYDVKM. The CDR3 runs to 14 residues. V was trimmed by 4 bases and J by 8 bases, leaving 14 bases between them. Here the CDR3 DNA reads TGTGCCAGCAGTTCCGGGACCCTAGACGAAAAACTGTTTTTT. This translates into CASSSGTLDEKLFF.

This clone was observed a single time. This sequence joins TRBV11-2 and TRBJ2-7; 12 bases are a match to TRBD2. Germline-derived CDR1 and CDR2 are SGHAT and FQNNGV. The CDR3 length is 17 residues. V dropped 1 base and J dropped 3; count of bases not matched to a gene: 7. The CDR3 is CASSLVLAGGFLYEQYF. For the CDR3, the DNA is TGTGCCAGCAGCTTAGTTCTAGCGGGAGGGTTCCTCTACGAGCAGTACTTC.

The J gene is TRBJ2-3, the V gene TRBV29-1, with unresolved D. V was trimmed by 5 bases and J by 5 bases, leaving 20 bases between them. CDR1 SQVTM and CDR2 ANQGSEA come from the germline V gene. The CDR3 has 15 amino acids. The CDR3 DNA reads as TGCAGCGTTTTGAATCCTTCCTTAGGTGGAGATACGCAGTATTTT. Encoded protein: CSVLNPSLGGDTQYF.

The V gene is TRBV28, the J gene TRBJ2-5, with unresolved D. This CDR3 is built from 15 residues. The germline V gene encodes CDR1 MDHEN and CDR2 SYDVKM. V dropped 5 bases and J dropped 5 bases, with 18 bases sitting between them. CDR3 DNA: TGTGCCAGCAGTCCCCCCTTTAGTAGCCGGGAGACCCAGTACTTC. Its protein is CASSPPFSSRETQYF.

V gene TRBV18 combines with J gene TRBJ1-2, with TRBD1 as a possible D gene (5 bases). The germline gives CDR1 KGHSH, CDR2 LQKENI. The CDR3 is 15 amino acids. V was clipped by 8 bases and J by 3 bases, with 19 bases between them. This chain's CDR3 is CASLPLGGTDYGYTF. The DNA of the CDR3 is TGTGCCAGCCTACCGTTGGGGGGGACGGACTATGGCTACACCTTC. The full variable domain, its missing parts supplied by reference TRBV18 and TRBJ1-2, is NAGVMQNPRHLVRRRGQEARLRCSPMKGHSHVYWYRQLPEEGLKFMVYLQKENIIDESGMPKERFSAEFPKEGPSILRIQQVVRGDSAAYFCASLPLGGTDYGYTFGSGTRLTVV.

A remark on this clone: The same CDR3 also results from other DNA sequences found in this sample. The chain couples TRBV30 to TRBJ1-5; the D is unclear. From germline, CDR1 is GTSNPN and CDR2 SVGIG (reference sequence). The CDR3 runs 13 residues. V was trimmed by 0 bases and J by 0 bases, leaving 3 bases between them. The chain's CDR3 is CAWSVSSNQPQHF. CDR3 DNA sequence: TGTGCCTGGAGTGTTTCTAGCAATCAGCCCCAGCATTTT.

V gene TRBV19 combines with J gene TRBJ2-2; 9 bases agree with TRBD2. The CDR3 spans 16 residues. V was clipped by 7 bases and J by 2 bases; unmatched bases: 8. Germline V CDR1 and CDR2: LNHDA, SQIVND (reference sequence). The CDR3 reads CASKARREGNTGELFF. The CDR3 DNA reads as TGTGCCAGTAAAGCGCGGCGGGAGGGAAACACCGGGGAGCTGTTTTTT.

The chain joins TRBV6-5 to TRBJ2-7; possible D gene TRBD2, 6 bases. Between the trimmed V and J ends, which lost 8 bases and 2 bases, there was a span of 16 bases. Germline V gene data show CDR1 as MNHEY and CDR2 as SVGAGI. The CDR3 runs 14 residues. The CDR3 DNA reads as TGTGCCAGCGGCGGGGAACTGTTCACCTACGAGCAGTACTTC. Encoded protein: CASGGELFTYEQYF.

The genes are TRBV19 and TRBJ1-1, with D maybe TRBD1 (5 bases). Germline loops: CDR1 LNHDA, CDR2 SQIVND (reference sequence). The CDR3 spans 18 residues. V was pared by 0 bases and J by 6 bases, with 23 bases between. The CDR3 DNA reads TGTGCCAGTAGTATAGATCTTAGGGGCTGGACCCCAGCCCCTGAAGCTTTCTTT. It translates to CASSIDLRGWTPAPEAFF.

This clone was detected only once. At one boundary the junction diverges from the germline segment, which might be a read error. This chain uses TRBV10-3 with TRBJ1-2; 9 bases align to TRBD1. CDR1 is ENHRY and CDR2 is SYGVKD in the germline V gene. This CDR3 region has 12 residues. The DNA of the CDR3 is TGTGCCATCAGGGAGGGACAGGGACTCCCCTCCTTC. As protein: CAIREGQGLPSF.

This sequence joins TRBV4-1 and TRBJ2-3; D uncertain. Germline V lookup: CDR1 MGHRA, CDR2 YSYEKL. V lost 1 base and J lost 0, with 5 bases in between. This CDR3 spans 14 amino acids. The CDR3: CASSQVVSTDTQYF. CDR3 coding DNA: TGCGCCAGCAGCCAAGTGGTGAGCACAGATACGCAGTATTTT.

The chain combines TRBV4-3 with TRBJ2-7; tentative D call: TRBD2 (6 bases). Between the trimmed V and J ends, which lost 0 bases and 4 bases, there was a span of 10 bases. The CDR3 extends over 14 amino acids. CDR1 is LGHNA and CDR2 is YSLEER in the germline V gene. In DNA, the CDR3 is TGCGCCAGCAGCCAAGAGACTAGGTTTTACGAGCAGTACTTC. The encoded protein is CASSQETRFYEQYF.

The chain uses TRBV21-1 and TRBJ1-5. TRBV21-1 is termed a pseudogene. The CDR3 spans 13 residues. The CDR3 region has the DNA TGTGCCAGCAGCCTACCCTGGGATCAGCCCCAGCATTTT. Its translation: CASSLPWDQPQHF.

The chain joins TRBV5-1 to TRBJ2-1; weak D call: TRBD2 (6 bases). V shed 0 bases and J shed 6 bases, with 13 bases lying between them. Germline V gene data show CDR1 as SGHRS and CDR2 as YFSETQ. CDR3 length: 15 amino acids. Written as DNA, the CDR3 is TGCGCCAGCAGCTTGGCTCCGGGAGAAGGCAATGAGCAGTTCTTC. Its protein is CASSLAPGEGNEQFF.